This TCR beta chain derives from a study of OX40 agonist ivuxolimab in advanced cancers. At the level of the study: Ivuxolimab, an antibody acting as an agonist of OX40 (CD134), was used to treat patients. Study-wide points: Some of the lowest clonal expansion was seen in partial responders at 0.1-3.0 mg/kg. CD8+ T cells showed, on average, more clonal expansion than CD4+ cells.

Remarks on this clone: Its antigen is unidentified.

Looked up from germline, CDR1 is LNHDA and CDR2 is SQIVND (reference sequence). The CDR3 extends over 14 amino acids. V shed 6 bases and J 3 bases; nucleotides not matched to a gene: 8. The repertoire was sequenced with immunoSEQ multiplex PCR; TCRdb's copy has only in-frame clones and lacks some. The table shows some 70,000 clones, with approximately 90% occurring only once. Blood was sampled at baseline, cycle 4 day 1, and cycle 7 day 1. The material was CD4+ or CD8+ T cells sorted from blood, obtained in a trial of the OX40 agonist ivuxolimab. The chain links TRBV19 to TRBJ2-7, with 7 bases fitting TRBD1. This TCR came from an adult with an advanced solid tumor such as melanoma, head and neck, liver or kidney cancer. CDR3 loop: CASSVGQNVYEQYF. The CDR3 DNA is TGTGCCAGTAGCGTGGGACAGAACGTCTACGAGCAGTACTTC.